This T cell receptor beta chain derives from a study of blood T cell repertoires in COVID-19. Background on the study: Two negative PCRs, clearance, or symptom resolution had been documented for recovered Cohort 3 donors.

Per the study methods: The assay estimated nucleated cells by amplifying reference gene primers. The data were produced by immunoSEQ multiplex PCR, yet TCRdb's version contains in-frame clones alone and is incomplete. That table furnishes V, J and clone size, whereas the DNA furnished D and trimming. The sample has hundreds of thousands of clones, 85% to 90% seen once. This sequence was found in a woman aged 45-59 years in a cohort exposed to, infected with or recovered from COVID-19 (not recorded which). Sequenced material: PBMCs or T cells enriched from blood (not recorded which).

DNA of the CDR3: TGTGCCAGCAGCCAAGATTTTGCCAGGGGGGACACTGAAGCTTTCTTT. Translation: CASSQDFARGDTEAFF. The V gene is TRBV3-1 (or the pseudogene TRBV3-2), the J gene TRBJ1-1; TRBD1 matches at 7 bases. The CDR3 consists of 16 residues. From germline, CDR1 is LGHDT and CDR2 YNNKEL (reference sequence). J was trimmed by 3 bases and V by 0 bases; bases with no gene match: 7.